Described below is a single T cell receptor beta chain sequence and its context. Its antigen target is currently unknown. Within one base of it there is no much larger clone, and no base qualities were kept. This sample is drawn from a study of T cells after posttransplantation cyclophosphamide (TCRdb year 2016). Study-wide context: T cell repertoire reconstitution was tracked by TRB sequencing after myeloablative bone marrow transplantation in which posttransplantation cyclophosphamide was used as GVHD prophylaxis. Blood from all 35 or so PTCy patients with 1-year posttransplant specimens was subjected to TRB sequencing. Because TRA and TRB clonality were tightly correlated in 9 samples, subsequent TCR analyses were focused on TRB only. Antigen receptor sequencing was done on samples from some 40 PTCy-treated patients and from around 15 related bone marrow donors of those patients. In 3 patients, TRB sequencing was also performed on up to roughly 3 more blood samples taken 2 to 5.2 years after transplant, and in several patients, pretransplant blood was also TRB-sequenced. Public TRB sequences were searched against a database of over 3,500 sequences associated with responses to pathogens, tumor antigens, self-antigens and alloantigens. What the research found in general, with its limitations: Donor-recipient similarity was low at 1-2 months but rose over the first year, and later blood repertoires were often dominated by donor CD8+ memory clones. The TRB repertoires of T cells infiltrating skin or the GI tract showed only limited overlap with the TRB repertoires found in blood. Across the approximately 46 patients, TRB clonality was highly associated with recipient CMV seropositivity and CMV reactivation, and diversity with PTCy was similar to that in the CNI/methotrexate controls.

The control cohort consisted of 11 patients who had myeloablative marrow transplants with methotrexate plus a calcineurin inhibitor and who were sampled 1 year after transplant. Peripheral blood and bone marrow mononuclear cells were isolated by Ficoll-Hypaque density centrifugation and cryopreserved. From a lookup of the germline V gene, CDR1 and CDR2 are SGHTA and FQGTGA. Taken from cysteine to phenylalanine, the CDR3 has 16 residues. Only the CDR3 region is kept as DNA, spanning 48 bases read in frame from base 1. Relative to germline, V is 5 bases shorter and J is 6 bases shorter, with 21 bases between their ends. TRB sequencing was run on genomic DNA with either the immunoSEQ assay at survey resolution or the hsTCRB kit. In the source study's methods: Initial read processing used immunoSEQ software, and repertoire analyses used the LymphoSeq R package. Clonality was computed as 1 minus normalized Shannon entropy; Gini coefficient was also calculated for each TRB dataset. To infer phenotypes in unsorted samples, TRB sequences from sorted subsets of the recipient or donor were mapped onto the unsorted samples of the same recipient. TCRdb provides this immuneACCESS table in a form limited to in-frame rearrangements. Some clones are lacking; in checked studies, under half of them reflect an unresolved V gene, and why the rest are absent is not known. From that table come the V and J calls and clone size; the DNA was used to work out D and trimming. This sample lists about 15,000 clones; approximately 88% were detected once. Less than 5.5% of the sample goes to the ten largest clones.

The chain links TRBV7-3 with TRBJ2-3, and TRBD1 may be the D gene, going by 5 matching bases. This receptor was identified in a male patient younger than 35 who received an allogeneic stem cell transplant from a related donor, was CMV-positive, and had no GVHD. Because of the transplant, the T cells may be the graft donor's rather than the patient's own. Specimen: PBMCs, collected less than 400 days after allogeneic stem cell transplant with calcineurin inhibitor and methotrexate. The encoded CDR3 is CASSQRVQDLGDTQYF. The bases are TGTGCCAGCAGCCAAAGGGTACAGGACCTAGGGGATACGCAGTATTTT.